One and the same sample provided the 23 T cell receptor beta chains below, sequenced in a study of blood T cell repertoires in COVID-19 (TCRdb year 2020). Libraries were prepared through the immunoSEQ multiplex PCR assay. The table comes from immuneACCESS by way of TCRdb, which keeps in-frame sequences with V and J called. Part of the clones is missing from these tables; in studies checked, under half for an unresolved V gene and the rest for unknown reasons. The table for this sample lists 100,000 to 150,000 clones; approximately 90% of them were counted only once. Roughly 3.9% of the sample goes to the ten largest clones. The sample was peripheral blood. All receptors derive from a man in his 60s with COVID-19, enrolled during active disease.

V usage is TRBV7-9 and J usage is TRBJ2-3; 7 bases fit TRBD1. With 5 bases clipped from V and 1 base from J, the junction kept 3 bases outside the gene matches. CDR3 length equals 14 residues. Germline V gives CDR1 SEHNR, CDR2 FQNEAQ (reference sequence). The chain's CDR3 is CASSRQGGTDTQYF. CDR3 DNA: TGTGCCAGCAGCCGACAGGGAGGCACAGATACGCAGTATTTT.

V usage is TRBV3-1 (or the pseudogene TRBV3-2) and J usage is TRBJ2-1; D call uncertain. This CDR3 contains 12 residues. Per germline, CDR1 LGHDT and CDR2 YNNKEL (reference sequence). Trimming shortened V by 5 bases and J by 2 bases, and 4 bases separated the two germline ends. In DNA, the CDR3 is TGTGCCAGCAGCGCGGCCTACAATGAGCAGTTCTTC. It encodes CASSAAYNEQFF.

The chain employs TRBV30 and TRBJ2-7, with 11 bases aligning to TRBD2. The CDR3 contains 15 residues. V lost 1 base to trimming and J lost 0 bases; unmatched junction nucleotides: 2. The germline CDR1 and CDR2 sequences are GTSNPN and SVGIG (reference sequence). The CDR3 DNA is TGTGCCTGGAGTGCGGGACTAGCGGCCTCCTACGAGCAGTACTTC. Translation: CAWSAGLAASYEQYF.

This clone appeared a single time. V is TRBV7-3 and J is TRBJ1-3, with TRBD1 matching 10 bases. Unmatched junction bases numbered 2, after V lost 0 bases and J lost 0 bases. CDR1 and CDR2 from the germline V gene are SGHTA and FQGTGA. The CDR3 spans 17 residues. CDR3 sequence (DNA): TGTGCCAGCAGCTTAACGGGGACAGGGGTCTCTGGAAACACCATATATTTT. Amino acids: CASSLTGTGVSGNTIYF.

The chain links TRBV6-5 to TRBJ2-7; 10 nucleotides match TRBD2. CDR1 and CDR2 (germline): MNHEY, SVGAGI. This CDR3 spans 15 amino acids. Trimming cost V 3 bases and J 2 bases; bases outside gene matches: 4. Here the CDR3 reads CASSYQAGGTYEQYF. The CDR3 DNA is TGTGCCAGCAGTTATCAAGCGGGGGGGACCTACGAGCAGTACTTC.

This chain connects TRBV10-3 to TRBJ2-6; possibly TRBD2 for D (7 bases). There are 17 residues in the CDR3. V gave up 3 bases and J gave up 0 bases, with 12 bases separating them. CDR1 ENHRY and CDR2 SYGVKD come from the germline V gene. CDR3 DNA sequence: TGTGCCATCAGTGATCGGGGGGCCCTCTCTGGGGCCAACGTCCTGACTTTC. This codes for CAISDRGALSGANVLTF.

V is TRBV5-6 and J is TRBJ1-1; no clear D gene. The CDR3 has 13 residues. CDR1 SGHDT and CDR2 YYEEEE come from the germline V gene. V lost 2 bases, J lost 0 bases, and 5 bases lay in between. CDR3 in amino acids: CASSFYMNTEAFF. The CDR3 bases are TGTGCCAGCAGCTTCTATATGAACACTGAAGCTTTCTTT. Full variable domain (missing parts from reference TRBV5-6 and TRBJ1-1): DAGVTQSPTHLIKTRGQQVTLRCSPKSGHDTVSWYQQALGQGPQFIFQYYEEEERQRGNFPDRFSGHQFPNYSSELNVNALLLGDSALYLCASSFYMNTEAFFGQGTRLTVV.

This chain uses TRBV10-3 with TRBJ2-7; D is perhaps TRBD2 (5 bases). Germline assignment: CDR1 ENHRY and CDR2 SYGVKD. The germline V and J ends were trimmed by 10 bases and 4 bases, with 20 bases remaining between them. This CDR3 is 14 amino acids long. As DNA, the CDR3 is TGTGCCACAATCAAGTCCGGGCGCGGGTACGAGCAGTACTTC. Translating it yields CATIKSGRGYEQYF.

This chain links TRBV19 with TRBJ2-6, with a tentative D call TRBD1 (5 bases). Germline CDR1 LNHDA, CDR2 SQIVND (reference sequence). The germline V and J ends were trimmed by 5 bases and 2 bases, with 13 bases remaining between them. CDR3 length: 16 amino acids. The CDR3 bases are TGTGCCAGTAGTGGGCCGTTAGGGGCTGGGGCCAACGTCCTGACTTTC. It codes for CASSGPLGAGANVLTF.

V and J are TRBV10-3 and TRBJ1-4; 9 nucleotides match TRBD1. The germline CDR1 and CDR2 sequences are ENHRY and SYGVKD. CDR3 length: 17 amino acids. With V trimmed by 3 bases and J by 6 bases, 11 bases remained unmatched. CDR3 sequence (DNA): TGTGCCATCAGTGAAGGGACAGGGTTTTTGGGTTATGAAAAACTGTTTTTT. Its translation: CAISEGTGFLGYEKLFF.

The chain employs TRBV6-4 and TRBJ1-5, with D perhaps matching TRBD1 (5 bases). V was cut by 2 bases and J by 9 bases, with 11 bases left in between. Germline V gene lookup returns CDR1 MRHNA and CDR2 SNTAGT. The CDR3 extends over 13 amino acids. The CDR3 DNA sequence: TGTGCCAGCAGTGACCAAACAGGATCGCCCCAGCATTTT. Amino acids: CASSDQTGSPQHF.

The chain employs TRBV12-3 or TRBV12-4 and TRBJ1-1; D gene unclear. The CDR3 is 13 residues long. The V end lost 6 bases, the J end lost 5 bases, and 13 bases lay between the germline ends. CDR3: CASRFGRGTEAFF. In DNA form, the CDR3 reads TGTGCCAGCAGGTTCGGCCGAGGTACTGAAGCTTTCTTT.

This sequence joins TRBV12-3 or TRBV12-4 and TRBJ1-4; unclear D gene. The CDR3 is 12 amino acids. Deletions cut 6 bases from V and 7 bases from J, with 9 bases between. In DNA, the CDR3 is TGTGCCAGCAGCAGGTTATTTGAAAAACTGTTTTTT. Its protein product is CASSRLFEKLFF.

The chain combines TRBV28 with TRBJ1-2, with D maybe TRBD1 (6 bases). Trimming stripped 5 bases from V and 1 base from J, with 14 bases between. This CDR3 contains 15 residues. In germline, CDR1 is MDHEN, CDR2 SYDVKM. In DNA, the CDR3 is TGTGCCAGCAGTGCTCCAGGGGATAGTAACTATGGCTACACCTTC. Its protein is CASSAPGDSNYGYTF.

This chain joins TRBV12-3 or TRBV12-4 and TRBJ2-7; TRBD1 matches at 12 bases. The CDR3 is 13 amino acids. The trim removed 9 bases at V and 6 bases at J, leaving 6 bases unmatched. CDR3 loop: CASAGTGGFEQYF. CDR3 nucleotide sequence: TGTGCCAGTGCCGGGACAGGGGGCTTCGAGCAGTACTTC.

This chain uses TRBV5-5 with TRBJ1-5; D call uncertain. Germline values: CDR1 SGHKS, CDR2 YYEKEE (reference sequence). Trimming stripped 1 base from V and 7 bases from J, with 12 bases between. The CDR3 has 14 residues. DNA for the CDR3: TGTGCCAGCAGCTTGTCGGGTATTCGGCAGCCCCAGCATTTT. Protein: CASSLSGIRQPQHF.

The rearrangement joins TRBV30 to TRBJ2-1, with D possibly TRBD1 on 6 matching bases. V was pared by 4 bases and J by 0 bases, with 10 bases between. From germline, CDR1 is GTSNPN and CDR2 SVGIG (reference sequence). The CDR3 has 14 residues. For the CDR3, the DNA is TGTGCCTGGAACCAGGGGCACTCCTACAATGAGCAGTTCTTC. This encodes CAWNQGHSYNEQFF.

This clone came up once. J is TRBJ1-4 and V is TRBV6-6; 10 nucleotides align to TRBD1. Germline V lookup: CDR1 MNHNY, CDR2 SVGAGI (reference sequence). The length of the CDR3 is 15 residues. V dropped 2 bases and J dropped 7; count of bases not matched to a gene: 4. The CDR3 nucleotides read TGTGCCAGCAGTTACCTGACAGGGGGCGGTGAAAAACTGTTTTTT. Protein sequence: CASSYLTGGGEKLFF.

This clone was seen once. The chain recombines TRBV7-9 with TRBJ2-7, with D unresolved. The V and J ends lost 5 bases and 5 bases respectively, with 13 bases between them. The CDR3 runs to 13 residues. Germline V CDR1 and CDR2: SEHNR, FQNEAQ (reference sequence). The CDR3 loop reads CASSRTRSDEQYF. The CDR3 DNA reads as TGTGCCAGCAGCCGAACGCGGTCGGACGAGCAGTACTTC.

The chain uses TRBV6-6 and TRBJ1-1; D possibly corresponds to TRBD1 (6 bases). CDR3 length equals 14 residues. Germline assignment: CDR1 MNHNY and CDR2 SVGAGI (reference sequence). Trimming removed 5 bases from V and 11 bases from J, with 21 bases in between. The CDR3 coding sequence is TGTGCCAGCAGTGACCCGGGACATCCAATGCGGGCTTTCTTT. Translation gives CASSDPGHPMRAFF.

This clone has just one count. V and J are TRBV6-5 and TRBJ2-5; D perhaps matches TRBD1 (6 bases). This CDR3 contains 14 residues. The V gene's germline CDR1 is MNHEY and CDR2 SVGAGI. V shed 6 bases and J shed 4 bases, with 15 bases lying between them. The DNA of the CDR3 is TGTGCCAGCAGACAGCAGGGGTACCTAGAGACCCAGTACTTC. Translation: CASRQQGYLETQYF.

This CDR3 is CASSVDREFYGYTF. The CDR3 region has the DNA TGTGCCAGTAGTGTTGACAGGGAATTCTATGGCTACACCTTC. The chain employs TRBV19 and TRBJ1-2; TRBD1 matches 7 bases. This CDR3 region has 14 residues. The germline gives CDR1 LNHDA, CDR2 SQIVND (reference sequence). Losses at the gene ends were 5 bases for V and 4 bases for J; bases not matched to a gene: 7.

The chain links TRBV6-2 or TRBV6-3 to TRBJ2-6, with D tentatively TRBD1 (5 bases). V was shortened by 4 bases and J by 0 bases, with 7 bases between the two germline ends. The CDR3 covers 15 residues. Germline values: CDR1 MNHEY, CDR2 SVGEGT. In nucleotides, the CDR3 is TGTGCCAGCAGTTTCAGGGTCTCTGGGGCCAACGTCCTGACTTTC. It codes for CASSFRVSGANVLTF.